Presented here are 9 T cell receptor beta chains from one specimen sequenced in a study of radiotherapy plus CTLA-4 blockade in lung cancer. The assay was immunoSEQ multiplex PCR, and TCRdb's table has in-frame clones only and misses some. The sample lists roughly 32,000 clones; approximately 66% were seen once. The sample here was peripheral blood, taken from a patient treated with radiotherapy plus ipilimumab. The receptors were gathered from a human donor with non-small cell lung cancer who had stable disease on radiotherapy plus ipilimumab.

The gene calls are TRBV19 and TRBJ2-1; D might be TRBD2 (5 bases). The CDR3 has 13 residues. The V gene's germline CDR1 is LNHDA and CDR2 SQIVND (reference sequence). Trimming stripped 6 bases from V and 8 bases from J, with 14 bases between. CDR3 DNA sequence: TGTGCCAGTAGAGGCCTGGGGAGATATGAGCAGTTCTTC. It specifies CASRGLGRYEQFF.

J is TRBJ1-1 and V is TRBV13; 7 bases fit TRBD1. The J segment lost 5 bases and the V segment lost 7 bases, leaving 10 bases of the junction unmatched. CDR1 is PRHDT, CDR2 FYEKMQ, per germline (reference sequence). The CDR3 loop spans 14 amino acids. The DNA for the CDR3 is TGTGCCAGCACCAAGGGGGCGGCGAAGACTGAAGCTTTCTTT. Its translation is CASTKGAAKTEAFF.

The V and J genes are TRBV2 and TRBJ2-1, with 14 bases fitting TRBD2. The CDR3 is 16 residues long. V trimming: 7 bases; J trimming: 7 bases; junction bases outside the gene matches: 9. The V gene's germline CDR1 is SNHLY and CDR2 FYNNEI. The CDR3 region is CASILQGLAGANEQFF. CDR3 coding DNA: TGTGCCAGCATTCTACAGGGACTAGCGGGAGCAAATGAGCAGTTCTTC.

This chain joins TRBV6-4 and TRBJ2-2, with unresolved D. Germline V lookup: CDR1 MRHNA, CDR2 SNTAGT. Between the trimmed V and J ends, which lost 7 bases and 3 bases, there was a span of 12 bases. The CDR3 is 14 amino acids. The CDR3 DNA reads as TGTGCCAGCACTCCAGGTCTAGACACCGGGGAGCTGTTTTTT. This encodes CASTPGLDTGELFF.

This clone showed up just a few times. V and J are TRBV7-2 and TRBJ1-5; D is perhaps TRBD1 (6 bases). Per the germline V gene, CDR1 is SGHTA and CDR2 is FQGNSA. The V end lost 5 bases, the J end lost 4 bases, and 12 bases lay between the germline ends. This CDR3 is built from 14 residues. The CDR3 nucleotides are TGTGCCAGCAGCCTACAGGGATTGAATCAGCCCCAGCATTTT. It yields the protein CASSLQGLNQPQHF.

This chain's CDR3 is CASRVDRYNSPLHF. The CDR3 DNA sequence: TGTGCCAGCAGGGTAGACAGATATAATTCACCCCTCCACTTT. The chain carries TRBV27 and TRBJ1-6, with D possibly matching TRBD1 (5 bases). Trimming took 6 bases from V and 4 from J, leaving 10 bases between them. This CDR3 has 14 residues. The germline V gene has CDR1 MNHEY and CDR2 SMNVEV (reference sequence).

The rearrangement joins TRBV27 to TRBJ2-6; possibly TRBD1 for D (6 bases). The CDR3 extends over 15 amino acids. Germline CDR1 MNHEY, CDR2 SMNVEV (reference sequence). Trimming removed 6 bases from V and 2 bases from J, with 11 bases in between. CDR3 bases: TGTGCCAGCAGGAAAACAGGGACTGGGGCCAACGTCCTGACTTTC. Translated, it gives CASRKTGTGANVLTF. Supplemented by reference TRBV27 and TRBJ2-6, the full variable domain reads EAQVTQNPRYLITVTGKKLTVTCSQNMNHEYMSWYRQDPGLGLRQIYYSMNVEVTDKGDVPEGYKVSRKEKRNFPLILESPSPNQTSLYFCASRKTGTGANVLTFGAGSRLTVL.

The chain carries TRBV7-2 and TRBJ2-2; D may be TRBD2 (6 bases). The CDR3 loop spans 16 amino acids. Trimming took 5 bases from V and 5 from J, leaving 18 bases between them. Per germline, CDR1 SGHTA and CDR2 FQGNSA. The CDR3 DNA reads TGTGCCAGCAGCGCACCGGGACTCATCTTAACCGGGGAGCTGTTTTTT. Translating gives CASSAPGLILTGELFF.

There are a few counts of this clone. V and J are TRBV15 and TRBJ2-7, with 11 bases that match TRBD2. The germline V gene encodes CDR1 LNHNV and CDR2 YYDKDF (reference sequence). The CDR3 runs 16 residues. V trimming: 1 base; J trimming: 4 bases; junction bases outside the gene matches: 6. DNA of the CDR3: TGTGCCACCAGCAGAGGCGGGACTAGCGGCCAGTACGAGCAGTACTTC. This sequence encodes CATSRGGTSGQYEQYF.